This TCR beta chain was sequenced in a study of shared clonotypes between healthy human individuals. Measured with immunoSEQ multiplex PCR; TCRdb has only the in-frame clones, and not every one. The sample lists around 940,000 clones, less than 85% occurring once. V lost 7 bases and J lost 7; bases outside the gene matches: 9. Germline V gene data show CDR1 as SEHNR and CDR2 as FQNEAQ (reference sequence). CDR3 length: 14 residues. This clone turned up a few times. The clonotype originates from a young man in good health. V is TRBV7-9 and J is TRBJ1-1; 10 positions match TRBD1. The material sequenced was memory CD4+ T cells sorted from blood. Documented subset: CD45RA-negative fraction. This chain's CDR3 is CASTQGQGEVEAFF. The CDR3 nucleotides read TGTGCCAGCACACAAGGACAGGGGGAAGTTGAAGCTTTCTTT.